These T cell receptor beta chains were read from a single sample in a study of T cells in Graves' hyperthyroidism and ophthalmopathy. TCRdb re-analysed the multiplex PCR reads in MiXCR, keeping a single row per CDR3 protein. The data contain fewer than 750,000 distinct CDR3 sequences, 14% to 15% of them seen just once; the ten biggest clones take up around 4.5%. The sequenced material came from blood. The receptor source for this set is a woman in her thirties or forties with Graves' ophthalmopathy. CDR3s include the opening cysteine and the closing phenylalanine or tryptophan. The D gene is left open where the match is weak. Part of the rows lack a size; the others show once, few, many or a class for expanded clones.

clone_size j_call d_call v_call cdr3_aa cdr3_nt
many TRBJ1-1 - TRBV27 CASSLRKLTEAFF TGTGCCAGCAGTTTAAGGAAGCTGACTGAAGCTTTCTTT
- TRBJ1-1 TRBD1 TRBV19 CAGSRDRGKNTEAFF TGTGCCGGTAGTCGGGACAGGGGTAAGAACACTGAAGCTTTCTTT
many TRBJ2-7 TRBD1 TRBV2 CASRLTGGSREQYF TGTGCCAGCAGGCTGACAGGGGGTTCTCGTGAGCAGTACTTC
- TRBJ1-2 TRBD1 TRBV6-5 CASSYRGPNYGYTF TGTGCCAGCAGTTACAGGGGGCCTAACTATGGCTACACCTTC
- TRBJ2-2 TRBD1 TRBV30 CAWSDRGRLLGTGELFF TGTGCCTGGAGTGACAGGGGGCGCCTTCTGGGGACCGGGGAGCTGTTTTTT
many TRBJ2-5 - TRBV20-1 CSARVGGPLTQYF TGCAGTGCTAGGGTTGGGGGGCCATTGACCCAGTACTTC
many TRBJ2-7 TRBD1 TRBV9 CASSGDSYPYEQYF TGTGCCAGCAGCGGGGACAGTTACCCCTACGAGCAGTACTTC
many TRBJ2-2 - TRBV12-3/TRBV12-4 CASRLGVTGELFF TGTGCCAGCAGGTTGGGGGTTACCGGGGAGCTGTTTTTT
many TRBJ2-7 - TRBV28 CASSYRDASYEQYF TGTGCCAGCAGTTACCGGGACGCCTCCTACGAGCAGTACTTC
many TRBJ1-5 TRBD1 TRBV27 CASSLTGPNQPQHF TGTGCCAGCAGTTTGACAGGGCCCAATCAGCCCCAGCATTTT
- TRBJ2-7 TRBD1 TRBV9 CASSPAWTGSYEQYF TGTGCCAGCAGCCCGGCCTGGACAGGATCCTACGAGCAGTACTTC
many TRBJ2-7 TRBD1 TRBV2 CASSRSGQGVYF TGTGCCAGCAGTAGATCCGGACAGGGAGTGTACTTC
many TRBJ2-7 - TRBV10-3 CAISEPLTGDLANSYEQYF TGTGCCATCAGTGAGCCTCTAACGGGAGACCTAGCAAACTCCTACGAGCAGTACTTC
many TRBJ2-5 - TRBV28 CASSPDRETQYF TGTGCCAGCAGTCCCGACCGGGAGACCCAGTACTTC
many TRBJ1-1 - TRBV20-1 CSAPDSPVLNTEAFF TGCAGTGCACCGGACAGCCCCGTCCTGAACACTGAAGCTTTCTTT
- TRBJ2-7 - TRBV30 CAWSAGHWGYEQYF TGTGCCTGGAGTGCAGGGCACTGGGGCTACGAGCAGTACTTC
once TRBJ1-2 - TRBV12-3/TRBV12-4 CASSFLDRSNYGYTF TGTGCCAGCAGTTTCCTCGACAGGTCTAACTATGGCTACACCTTC
many TRBJ2-7 - TRBV30 CAWSVQVDEQYF TGTGCCTGGAGTGTACAGGTGGACGAGCAGTACTTC
many TRBJ2-6 TRBD1 TRBV27 CASGRGLGANVLTF TGTGCCAGCGGCAGGGGGCTTGGGGCCAACGTCCTGACTTTC
- TRBJ2-2 TRBD1 TRBV12-3/TRBV12-4 CASSLGQTTGELFF TGTGCCAGCAGTTTGGGACAGACCACCGGGGAGCTGTTTTTT
many TRBJ1-1 TRBD1 TRBV6-5 CASSYPTGASDIYMNTEAFF TGTGCCAGCAGTTACCCTACAGGGGCCAGCGATATTTATATGAACACTGAAGCTTTCTTT
many TRBJ2-2 - TRBV11-2 CASSLLRQENTGELFF TGTGCCAGCAGCTTACTACGACAGGAAAACACCGGGGAGCTGTTTTTT
many TRBJ1-2 - TRBV28 CASLGSGRGHGYTF TGTGCCAGCCTTGGCTCTGGCAGGGGCCATGGCTACACCTTC
- TRBJ1-2 TRBD1 TRBV6-5 CASSYEGADYGYTF TGTGCCAGCAGTTACGAGGGGGCCGACTATGGCTACACCTTC
- TRBJ2-2 - TRBV20-1 CSGIEANTGELFF TGCAGTGGGATCGAGGCGAACACCGGGGAGCTGTTTTTT
many TRBJ2-3 TRBD1 TRBV12-3/TRBV12-4 CASSQTTGEDTQYF TGTGCCAGCAGCCAGACGACAGGGGAAGATACGCAGTATTTT
many TRBJ2-7 - TRBV28 CASTGTALSYEQYF TGTGCCAGCACTGGTACAGCCTTATCCTACGAGCAGTACTTC
many TRBJ2-7 TRBD2 TRBV6-2/TRBV6-3 CASSDLAGAYEQYF TGTGCCAGCAGTGATCTAGCGGGAGCTTACGAGCAGTACTTC
many TRBJ1-1 - TRBV9 CASSPGQGGLEAFF TGTGCCAGCAGCCCTGGACAAGGGGGACTTGAAGCTTTCTTT
many TRBJ1-1 TRBD1 TRBV6-1 CASRNGQGGTEAFF TGTGCCAGCAGGAATGGACAGGGTGGCACTGAAGCTTTCTTT
many TRBJ2-7 - TRBV6-1 CASSPQRATYEQYF TGTGCCAGCAGTCCCCAGCGGGCTACCTACGAGCAGTACTTC
few TRBJ2-7 TRBD2 TRBV12-3/TRBV12-4 CASSPGTSGANYEQYF TGTGCCAGCAGCCCCGGGACTAGCGGGGCCAACTACGAGCAGTACTTC
many TRBJ2-7 - TRBV6-2/TRBV6-3 CASRPFAYEQYF TGTGCCAGCCGTCCATTTGCCTACGAGCAGTACTTC
many TRBJ2-2 - TRBV20-1 CSAPGGGGNTGELFF TGCAGTGCCCCAGGGGGAGGGGGCAACACCGGGGAGCTGTTTTTT
- TRBJ2-2 - TRBV24-1 CATSDYGPNTGELFF TGTGCCACCAGTGACTATGGGCCGAACACCGGGGAGCTGTTTTTT
many TRBJ2-7 - TRBV28 CASRLAELNYEQYF TGTGCCAGCAGATTGGCCGAACTTAACTACGAGCAGTACTTC
many TRBJ2-5 TRBD1 TRBV28 CASSPPGQGAETQYF TGTGCCAGCAGCCCTCCCGGACAGGGGGCGGAGACCCAGTACTTC
many TRBJ1-1 - TRBV6-5 CASRLSGETEAFF TGTGCCAGCAGACTGTCGGGGGAGACTGAAGCTTTCTTT
many TRBJ2-6 - TRBV6-1 CASSQETGANVLTF TGTGCCAGCAGCCAAGAGACTGGGGCCAACGTCCTGACTTTC
- TRBJ2-7 TRBD2 TRBV7-2 CASRKAGLAYEQYF TGTGCCAGCAGGAAAGCGGGACTAGCCTACGAGCAGTACTTC
many TRBJ1-6 - TRBV28 CASRPRGGNNSPLHF TGTGCCAGCAGGCCGCGGGGGGGCAATAATTCACCCCTCCACTTT
many TRBJ2-7 - TRBV30 CAWSVRSRYEQYF TGTGCCTGGAGTGTAAGGAGTAGATACGAGCAGTACTTC
many TRBJ1-3 - TRBV4-1 CASSPVRSSGNTIYF TGCGCCAGCAGCCCTGTGAGGAGCTCTGGAAACACCATATATTTT
many TRBJ2-7 - TRBV20-1 CSARAGAGEQYF TGCAGTGCTAGAGCGGGAGCGGGCGAGCAGTACTTC
few TRBJ2-3 TRBD2 TRBV6-2/TRBV6-3 CASGGLAGATSTDTQYF TGTGCCAGCGGAGGACTAGCGGGCGCAACTAGCACAGATACGCAGTATTTT
- TRBJ2-7 - TRBV12-3/TRBV12-4 CASSHSGGGTGLYEQYF TGTGCCAGCAGCCACTCGGGCGGGGGGACAGGGCTCTACGAGCAGTACTTC
- TRBJ2-7 - TRBV27 CASSSAMGSYEQYF TGTGCCAGCAGTTCGGCCATGGGGTCCTACGAGCAGTACTTC
- TRBJ2-5 TRBD2 TRBV5-5 CASSSRTSGSSETQYF TGTGCCAGCAGCTCCCGGACTAGCGGGAGTTCGGAGACCCAGTACTTC
few TRBJ2-5 - TRBV4-1 CASSQRPANQETQYF TGCGCCAGCAGCCAACGGCCAGCCAATCAAGAGACCCAGTACTTC
- TRBJ2-2 - TRBV3-1 CASSQGAVGELFF TGTGCCAGCAGCCAAGGTGCGGTCGGGGAGCTGTTTTTT